Listed below are T cell receptor beta chains from one sample, sequenced in a study of blood T cell repertoires in COVID-19. Libraries were prepared by immunoSEQ multiplex PCR; TCRdb keeps only in-frame clonotypes and omits some of them. The data hold approximately 250,000 clones, with approximately 80% observed a single time. Source material: peripheral blood. These receptors were collected from a human donor in a cohort sampled during active COVID-19. The CDR3 runs from the conserved cysteine through the conserved F or W. A D gene is named only where the DNA matches it firmly. The listing skips clone size in some rows; elsewhere it reads once, few, many or a size class.

>NA|TRBJ1-2|TRBV5-1|NA
CASSLNLGGSYGYTF
TGCGCCAGCAGCTTGAACTTAGGAGGTAGCTATGGCTACACCTTC
>TRBD1|TRBJ1-1|TRBV10-1|NA
CASSEGQGGNAFF
TGCGCCAGCAGTGAGGGACAGGGAGGTAACGCTTTCTTT
>TRBD1|TRBJ2-5|TRBV5-1|once
CASSSGQGGQETQYF
TGCGCCAGCAGCTCTGGACAGGGGGGTCAAGAGACCCAGTACTTC
>TRBD1|TRBJ2-7|TRBV6-1|NA
CASSELWTGYEQYF
TGTGCCAGCAGTGAACTTTGGACAGGTTACGAGCAGTACTTC
>NA|TRBJ1-1|TRBV28|once
CASTPTGWNTEAFF
TGTGCCAGCACCCCGACAGGCTGGAACACTGAAGCTTTCTTT
>TRBD1|TRBJ1-4|TRBV7-9|NA
CASRITGTGSEKLFF
TGTGCCAGCAGGATTACCGGGACAGGGAGTGAAAAACTGTTTTTT
>NA|TRBJ2-7|TRBV28|once
CASSLFRGYEQYF
TGTGCCAGCAGTTTATTTAGGGGGTACGAGCAGTACTTC
>NA|TRBJ2-5|TRBV7-3|NA
CASKSGVDSVIQYF
TGTGCCAGCAAGTCTGGTGTGGACTCGGTGATCCAGTACTTC
>NA|TRBJ2-1|TRBV3-1/TRBV3-2|NA
CASSHGLHNEQFF
TGTGCCAGCAGCCACGGACTCCACAATGAGCAGTTCTTC
>NA|TRBJ1-5|TRBV7-2|NA
CASSEMGGGQPQHF
TGTGCCAGCAGCGAAATGGGGGGTGGTCAGCCCCAGCATTTT
>NA|TRBJ2-3|TRBV12-3/TRBV12-4|NA
CASKLFTDTQYF
TGTGCCAGCAAACTGTTCACAGATACGCAGTATTTT
>TRBD1|TRBJ1-2|TRBV5-8|NA
CASSFPGQALRGYGYTF
TGTGCCAGCAGCTTCCCCGGACAGGCCCTTAGAGGTTATGGCTACACCTTC
>TRBD2|TRBJ2-5|TRBV10-2|NA
CASSVLAGVETQYF
TGCGCCAGCAGTGTACTAGCGGGAGTAGAGACCCAGTACTTC
>NA|TRBJ1-2|TRBV7-2|NA
CASSARNYKTGGYTF
TGTGCCAGCAGCGCGAGAAATTACAAAACGGGAGGCTACACCTTC
>TRBD2|TRBJ2-5|TRBV19|once
CASSNIAGGQETQYF
TGTGCCAGTAGTAATATAGCGGGCGGCCAAGAGACCCAGTACTTC
>NA|TRBJ1-1|TRBV9|NA
CASSVGTLNTEAFF
TGTGCCAGCAGCGTAGGGACACTGAACACTGAAGCTTTCTTT
>NA|TRBJ1-2|TRBV28|NA
CASRGGSYSSDNYGYTF
TGTGCCAGCAGAGGTGGTTCTTACAGTAGTGATAACTATGGCTACACCTTC
>TRBD1|TRBJ2-5|TRBV3-1/TRBV3-2|NA
CASSHLLDRGKRETQYF
TGTGCCAGCAGCCACCTCCTGGACAGGGGAAAGCGAGAGACCCAGTACTTC
>TRBD1|TRBJ2-3|TRBV10-1|NA
CASSESRTGDSDTQYF
TGCGCCAGCAGTGAGTCGAGGACAGGGGATTCAGATACGCAGTATTTT
>NA|TRBJ1-1|TRBV2|NA
CASSVPAGAYLEAFF
NA
>TRBD1|TRBJ1-2|TRBV14|few
CASSPRQGRIQAYGYTF
TGTGCCAGCAGCCCCCGACAGGGGCGAATACAGGCCTATGGCTACACCTTC
>TRBD2|TRBJ2-7|TRBV5-4|NA
CASSLGGRTPSGRLDF
TGTGCCAGCAGCTTGGGGGGGCGAACACCTAGCGGGAGGTTAGACTTC
>TRBD1|TRBJ1-1|TRBV7-2|NA
CASSAPGQEGSKAFF
TGTGCCAGCAGCGCACCGGGACAGGAAGGTTCGAAAGCTTTCTTT
>NA|TRBJ1-3|TRBV19|NA
CASSIGLSGNTIYF
TGTGCCAGTAGTATCGGACTTTCTGGAAACACCATATATTTT
>NA|TRBJ1-2|TRBV7-2|NA
CASRPGAGAYGYTF
TGTGCCAGCAGGCCCGGGGCGGGGGCCTATGGCTACACCTTC
>NA|TRBJ2-1|TRBV11-2|NA
CASSPGVSSYNEQFF
TGTGCCAGCAGCCCCGGGGTGAGCTCCTACAATGAGCAGTTCTTC
>NA|TRBJ1-5|TRBV18|once
CASSPDGWSQPQHF
TGTGCCAGCTCCCCAGATGGGTGGAGTCAGCCCCAGCATTTT
>NA|TRBJ1-2|TRBV28|NA
CASSLGPTGYGYTF
TGTGCCAGCAGTCTAGGACCCACAGGCTATGGCTACACCTTC
>TRBD1|TRBJ2-3|TRBV10-1|NA
CASSRQGRDTDTQYF
TGCGCCAGCAGCAGACAGGGAAGGGACACAGATACGCAGTATTTT
>TRBD1|TRBJ1-1|TRBV14|NA
CASSQPGQGRPEAFF
TGTGCCAGCAGCCAGCCGGGACAGGGCAGGCCTGAAGCTTTCTTT
>TRBD1|TRBJ1-3|TRBV2|few
CASRQGASGNTIYF
TGTGCCAGCAGACAGGGGGCAAGTGGAAACACCATATATTTT
>TRBD2|TRBJ2-3|TRBV6-4|few
CASSGLAGGPDTQYF
TGTGCCAGCAGTGGACTAGCGGGGGGGCCAGATACGCAGTATTTT
>TRBD1|TRBJ1-1|TRBV7-2|few
CASSPGQGNTEAFF
TGTGCCAGCAGCCCCGGACAGGGAAACACTGAAGCTTTCTTT
>NA|TRBJ1-6|TRBV28|NA
CASSPASTAQDSPLHF
TGTGCCAGCAGTCCGGCCTCGACAGCTCAGGATTCACCCCTCCACTTT
>TRBD2|TRBJ2-3|TRBV6-4|NA
CASSDSPRAGGADTQYF
TGTGCCAGCAGTGACTCCCCCAGAGCGGGGGGGGCAGATACGCAGTATTTT
>NA|TRBJ2-5|TRBV25-1|NA
CASRRETQYF
TGTGCCAGCAGGCGGGAGACCCAGTACTTC
>TRBD1|TRBJ2-3|TRBV28|once
CASSLSGQGTDTQYF
TGTGCCAGCAGTTTATCGGGACAGGGCACAGATACGCAGTATTTT
>NA|TRBJ1-6|TRBV5-1|NA
CASSQGTSNSPLHF
TGCGCCAGCAGCCAGGGGACCTCCAATTCACCCCTCCACTTT
>NA|TRBJ2-7|TRBV13|NA
CASSRGHFYEQYF
TGTGCCAGCAGCAGAGGACACTTCTACGAGCAGTACTTC
>TRBD2|TRBJ2-2|TRBV6-6|NA
CASSWGGGELFF
TGTGCCAGCAGTTGGGGGGGCGGGGAGCTGTTTTTT
>TRBD2|TRBJ2-5|TRBV2|once
CASSGRTSGNRLYF
TGTGCCAGCAGCGGAAGGACTAGCGGGAACCGATTGTACTTC
>TRBD2|TRBJ2-2|TRBV9|NA
CASSVAATSGRVGELFF
TGTGCCAGCAGCGTAGCTGCGACTAGCGGGAGGGTCGGGGAGCTGTTTTTT
>TRBD1|TRBJ2-2|TRBV11-2|NA
CASSLGTGETGELFF
TGTGCCAGCAGCTTGGGGACAGGAGAAACCGGGGAGCTGTTTTTT
>TRBD1|TRBJ1-5|TRBV6-2/TRBV6-3|NA
CASSYTGTGFQPQHF
TGTGCCAGCAGTTACACCGGGACAGGGTTTCAGCCCCAGCATTTT
>NA|TRBJ1-2|TRBV6-1|NA
CASSDTGKSDYWGYTF
TGTGCCAGCAGTGACACAGGGAAAAGCGATTATTGGGGCTACACCTTC
>NA|TRBJ2-1|TRBV13|NA
CASSLGLGGSYNEQFF
TGTGCCAGCAGCTTAGGCCTAGGGGGTAGCTACAATGAGCAGTTCTTC
>NA|TRBJ1-3|TRBV13|NA
CASSLYLEDGNTIYF
TGTGCCAGCAGCTTATACCTGGAGGACGGGAACACCATATATTTT
>TRBD1|TRBJ2-7|TRBV10-1|NA
CASSESWGQGSYEQYF
TGCGCCAGCAGTGAGTCTTGGGGACAGGGATCCTACGAGCAGTACTTC
>TRBD1|TRBJ1-1|TRBV2|NA
CASSEADWTGITEAFF
TGTGCCAGCAGTGAAGCAGACTGGACAGGAATCACTGAAGCTTTCTTT
>NA|TRBJ2-7|TRBV6-5|once
CASSYHGGRVDEQYF
TGTGCCAGCAGTTACCATGGGGGCAGGGTAGACGAGCAGTACTTC